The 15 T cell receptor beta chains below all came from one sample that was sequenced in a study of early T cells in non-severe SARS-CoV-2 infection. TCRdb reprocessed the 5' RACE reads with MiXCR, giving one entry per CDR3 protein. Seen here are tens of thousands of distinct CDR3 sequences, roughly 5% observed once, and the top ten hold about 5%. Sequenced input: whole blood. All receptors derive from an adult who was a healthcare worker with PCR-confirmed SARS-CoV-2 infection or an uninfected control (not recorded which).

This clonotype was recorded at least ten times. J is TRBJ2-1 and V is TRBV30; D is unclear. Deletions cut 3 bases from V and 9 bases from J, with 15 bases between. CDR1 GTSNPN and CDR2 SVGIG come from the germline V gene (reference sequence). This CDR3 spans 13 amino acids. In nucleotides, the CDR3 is TGTGCCTGGAGCGCCAACCTTAGGTTTGAGCAGTTCTTC. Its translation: CAWSANLRFEQFF.

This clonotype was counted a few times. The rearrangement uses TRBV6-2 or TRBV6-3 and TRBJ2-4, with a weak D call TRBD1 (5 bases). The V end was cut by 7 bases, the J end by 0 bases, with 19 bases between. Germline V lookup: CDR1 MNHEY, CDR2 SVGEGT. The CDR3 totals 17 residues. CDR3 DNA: TGTGCCAGCACTCACGAAGGGCAGGGAATAGCCAAAAACATTCAGTACTTC. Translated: CASTHEGQGIAKNIQYF.

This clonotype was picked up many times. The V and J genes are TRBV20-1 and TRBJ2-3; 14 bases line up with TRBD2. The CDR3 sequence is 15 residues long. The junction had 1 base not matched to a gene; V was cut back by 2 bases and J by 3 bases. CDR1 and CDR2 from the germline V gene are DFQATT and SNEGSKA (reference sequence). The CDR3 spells CSARRLAGGTDTQYF. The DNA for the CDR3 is TGCAGTGCTAGAAGACTAGCGGGAGGGACAGATACGCAGTATTTT.

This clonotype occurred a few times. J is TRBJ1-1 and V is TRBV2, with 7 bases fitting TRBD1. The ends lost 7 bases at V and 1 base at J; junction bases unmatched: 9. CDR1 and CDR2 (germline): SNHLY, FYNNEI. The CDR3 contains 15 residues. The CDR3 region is CASNLQGNGNTEAFF. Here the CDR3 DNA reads TGTGCCAGCAACTTACAGGGGAATGGGAACACTGAAGCTTTCTTT.

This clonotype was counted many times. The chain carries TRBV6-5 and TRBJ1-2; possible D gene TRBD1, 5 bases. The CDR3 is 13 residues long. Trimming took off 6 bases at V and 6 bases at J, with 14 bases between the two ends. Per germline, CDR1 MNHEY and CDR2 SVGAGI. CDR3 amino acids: CASSRGTDHGYTF. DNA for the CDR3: TGTGCCAGCAGCCGCGGGACGGACCATGGCTACACCTTC.

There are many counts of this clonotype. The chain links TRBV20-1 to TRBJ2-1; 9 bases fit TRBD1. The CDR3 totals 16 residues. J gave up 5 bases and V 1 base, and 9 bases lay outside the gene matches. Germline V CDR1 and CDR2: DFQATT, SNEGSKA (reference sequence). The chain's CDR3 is CSARGHPGQGDNEQFF. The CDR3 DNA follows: TGCAGTGCTAGAGGGCACCCGGGACAGGGTGACAATGAGCAGTTCTTC.

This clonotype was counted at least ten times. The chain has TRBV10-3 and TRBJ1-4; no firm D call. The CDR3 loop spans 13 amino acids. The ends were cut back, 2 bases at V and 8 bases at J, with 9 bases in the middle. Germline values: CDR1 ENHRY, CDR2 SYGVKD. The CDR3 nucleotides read TGTGCCATCAGTGAGGGTGCGGGGGAAAAACTGTTTTTT. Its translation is CAISEGAGEKLFF.

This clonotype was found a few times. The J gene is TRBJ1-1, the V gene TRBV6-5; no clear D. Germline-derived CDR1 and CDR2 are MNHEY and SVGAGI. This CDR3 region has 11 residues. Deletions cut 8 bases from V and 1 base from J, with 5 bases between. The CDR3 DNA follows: TGTGCCAGCGTAAGGAACACTGAAGCTTTCTTT. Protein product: CASVRNTEAFF.

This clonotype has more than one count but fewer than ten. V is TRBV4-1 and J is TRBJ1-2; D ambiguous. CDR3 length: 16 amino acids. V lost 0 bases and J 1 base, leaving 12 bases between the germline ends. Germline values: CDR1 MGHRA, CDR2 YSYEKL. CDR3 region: CASSQERSGGNYGYTF. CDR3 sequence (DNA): TGCGCCAGCAGCCAAGAACGGTCAGGCGGTAACTATGGCTACACCTTC.

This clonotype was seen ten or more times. The CDR3 here is CASSLVPPGTEAFF. The CDR3 DNA follows: TGTGCCAGCAGCTTAGTCCCCCCGGGCACTGAAGCTTTCTTT. This rearrangement joins TRBV7-9 to TRBJ1-1; D gene unclear. CDR1 is SEHNR and CDR2 is FQNEAQ in the germline V gene (reference sequence). V shed 1 base and J shed 4 bases, with 10 bases lying between them. The CDR3 consists of 14 residues.

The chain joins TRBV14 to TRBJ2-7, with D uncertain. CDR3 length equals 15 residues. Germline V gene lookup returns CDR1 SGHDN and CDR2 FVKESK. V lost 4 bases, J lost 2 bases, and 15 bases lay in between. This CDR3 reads CASSPQIGGAYEQYF. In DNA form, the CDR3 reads TGTGCCAGCAGCCCCCAGATTGGCGGCGCCTACGAGCAGTACTTC.

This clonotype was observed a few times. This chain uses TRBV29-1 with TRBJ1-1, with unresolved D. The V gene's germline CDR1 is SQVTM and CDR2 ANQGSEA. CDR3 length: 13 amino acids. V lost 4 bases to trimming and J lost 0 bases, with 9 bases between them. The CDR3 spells CSVVQILNTEAFF. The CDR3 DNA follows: TGCAGCGTTGTTCAGATTTTGAACACTGAAGCTTTCTTT.

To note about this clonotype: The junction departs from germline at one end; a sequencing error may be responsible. This chain's CDR3 is CASSLTSDTLYF. DNA for the CDR3: TGTGCCAGCAGTTTGACCTCAGATACGCTGTATTTT. This sequence joins TRBV12-3 or TRBV12-4 and TRBJ2-3; no clear D gene. CDR3 length equals 12 residues.

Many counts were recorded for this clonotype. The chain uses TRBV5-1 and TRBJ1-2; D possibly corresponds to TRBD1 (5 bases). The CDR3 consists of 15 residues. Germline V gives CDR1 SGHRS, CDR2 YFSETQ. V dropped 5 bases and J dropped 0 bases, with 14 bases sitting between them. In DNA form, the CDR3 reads TGCGCCAGCAGACCTGACAGCATAGCTAACTATGGCTACACCTTC. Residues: CASRPDSIANYGYTF. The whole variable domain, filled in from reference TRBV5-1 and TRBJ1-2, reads KAGVTQTPRYLIKTRGQQVTLSCSPISGHRSVSWYQQTPGQGLQFLFEYFSETQRNKGNFPGRFSGRQFSNSRSEMNVSTLELGDSALYLCASRPDSIANYGYTFGSGTRLTVV.

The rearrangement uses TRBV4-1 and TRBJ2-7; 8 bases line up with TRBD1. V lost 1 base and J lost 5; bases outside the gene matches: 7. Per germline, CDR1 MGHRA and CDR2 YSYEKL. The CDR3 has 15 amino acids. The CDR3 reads CASSQGTGRGNEQYF. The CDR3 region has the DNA TGCGCCAGCAGCCAAGGGACAGGGAGAGGGAACGAGCAGTACTTC.